This TCR beta chain was retrieved from a study of blood T cells in healthy people across ages. Looked up from germline, CDR1 is SGHRS and CDR2 is YFSETQ. The CDR3 contains 15 residues. V shed 0 bases and J shed 1 base, with 10 bases lying between them. Isolated per sample were at least 6 million PBMCs. Then a second PCR, running about 6 to 12 cycles, was carried out with a sample-barcoded 5' primer and a J-beta primer mix. TCRdb re-derived calls from the 5' RACE reads in MiXCR, one entry per CDR3 protein. The table includes 1.5 million to 2 million distinct CDR3 sequences, approximately 28% detected once. The table lists this clonotype with a few counts.

The chain uses TRBV5-1 and TRBJ1-1; TRBD1 is a possible D gene (5 bases). The source is a woman aged 30 to 39 in good health. The material sequenced was blood. The CDR3: CASSLEGVENTEAFF. The DNA of the CDR3 is TGCGCCAGCAGCTTGGAAGGGGTGGAGAACACTGAAGCTTTCTTT.